This TCR beta chain was captured by sequencing in a study of blood T cell repertoires in COVID-19. Looking at the study overall: The United States, Italy and Spain provided the acute and convalescent COVID-19 samples. In each case, the material was cDNA or gDNA derived from T cells, B-cell-depleted T cells, or PBMCs.

In the original analysis: From reference gene primer amplification, estimates of nucleated cell counts were derived. Assay used: immunoSEQ multiplex PCR; TCRdb lists only in-frame clones, some missing. V, J and clone size were drawn from that table, and D and trimming were deduced from the DNA. The sample gives roughly 280,000 clones, approximately 86% of which show up once; 3.6% is in the top ten. This CDR3 region has 16 residues. V lost 1 base and J lost 6; bases outside the gene matches: 8. Per the germline V gene, CDR1 is SGHNT and CDR2 is YENEEA. This rearrangement joins TRBV11-3 to TRBJ2-3; 9 bases line up with TRBD2. This clonotype was sampled from a man younger than 35 with active or convalescent COVID-19. The specimen was peripheral blood. CDR3 region: CASSLGRTSVADTQYF. The CDR3 DNA reads TGTGCCAGCAGCTTAGGCCGGACTAGCGTGGCGGATACGCAGTATTTT. Full variable domain (rest looked up from reference TRBV11-3 and TRBJ2-3): EAGVVQSPRYKIIEKKQPVAFWCNPISGHNTLYWYLQNLGQGPELLIRYENEEAVDDSQLPKDRFSAERLKGVDSTLKIQPAELGDSAVYLCASSLGRTSVADTQYFGPGTRLTVL.